This T cell receptor beta chain was recorded in a study of blood T cell repertoires in COVID-19. The CDR3 consists of 14 residues. Germline values: CDR1 SGDLS, CDR2 YYNGEE. V dropped 4 bases and J dropped 4 bases, with 12 bases sitting between them. Assay: immunoSEQ multiplex PCR; the TCRdb copy retains only in-frame clones and omits some. The table shows about 440,000 clones, with nearly 90% occurring only once. The TCR comes from a woman aged 18-35 years with acute COVID-19. J is TRBJ1-3 and V is TRBV9; D call uncertain. The sequencing sample was made of PBMCs or T cells enriched from blood (not recorded which). CDR3 in amino acids: CASSSNNQGNTIYF. The CDR3 coding sequence is TGTGCCAGCAGCAGCAATAATCAAGGAAACACCATATATTTT.